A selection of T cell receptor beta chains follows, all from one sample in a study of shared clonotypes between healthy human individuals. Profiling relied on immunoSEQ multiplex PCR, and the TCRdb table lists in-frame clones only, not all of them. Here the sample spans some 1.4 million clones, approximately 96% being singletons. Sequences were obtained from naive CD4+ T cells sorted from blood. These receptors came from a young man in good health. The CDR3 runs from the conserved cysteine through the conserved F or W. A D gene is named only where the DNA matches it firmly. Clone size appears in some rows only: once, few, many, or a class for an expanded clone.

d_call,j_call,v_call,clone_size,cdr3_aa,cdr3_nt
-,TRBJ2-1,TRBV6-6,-,CASSYSVYEQFF,TGTGCCAGCAGTTACTCGGTTTATGAGCAGTTCTTC
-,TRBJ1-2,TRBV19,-,CASSQNGYTF,TGTGCCAGTAGCCAGAATGGCTACACCTTC
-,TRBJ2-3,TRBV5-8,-,CASSLVGDTQYF,TGTGCCAGCAGCTTGGTAGGGGATACGCAGTATTTT
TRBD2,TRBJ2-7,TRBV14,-,CASSQAGGREQYF,TGTGCCAGCAGCCAAGCGGGAGGGAGGGAGCAGTACTTC
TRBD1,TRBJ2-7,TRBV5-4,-,CASSLSDRTYEQYF,TGTGCCAGCAGCTTGTCGGACAGGACCTACGAGCAGTACTTC
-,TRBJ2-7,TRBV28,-,CASSFGGAVTRYEQYF,TGTGCCAGCAGTTTTGGAGGGGCAGTTACGAGGTACGAGCAGTACTTC
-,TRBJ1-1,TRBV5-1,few,CASSLLGGTEAFF,TGCGCCAGCAGCTTGCTCGGAGGGACTGAAGCTTTCTTT
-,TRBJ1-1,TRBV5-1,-,CASSWGTALDTEAFF,TGCGCCAGCAGCTGGGGGACGGCCTTGGACACTGAAGCTTTCTTT
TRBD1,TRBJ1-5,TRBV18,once,CASSQDRGGNQPQHF,TGTGCCAGCTCACAGGACAGGGGGGGGAATCAGCCCCAGCATTTT
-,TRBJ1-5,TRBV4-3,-,CASSQDWRPNQPQHF,TGCGCCAGCAGCCAAGATTGGAGACCGAATCAGCCCCAGCATTTT
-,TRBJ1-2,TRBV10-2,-,CASSESIASPRSYTF,TGCGCCAGCAGTGAGTCGATTGCCAGCCCCAGGAGCTACACCTTC